This T cell receptor beta chain originates from a study of cytotoxic CD8 clonotypes in ibrutinib-treated CLL. Broader study findings: Treatment saw public clonotypes, which were uncommon, either contract or stay stable. An increase in clonality occurred at ibrutinib response, followed by a return toward baseline at progression.

This clone was recorded a few times. Its antigen is currently unknown. Depths of 1 in 200,000 to 1 in 1 million T cells were the sequencing target. Profiling relied on immunoSEQ multiplex PCR, and the TCRdb table lists in-frame clones only, not all of them. The sample holds approximately 5,900 clones, approximately 74% seen once. The receptor was derived from a human donor with chronic lymphocytic leukemia. Source: PBMCs, taken before ibrutinib treatment.

CDR3: CASNGNYGYTF. The CDR3 DNA reads as TGTGCCAGCAATGGCAACTATGGCTACACCTTC. The chain carries TRBV6-6 and TRBJ1-2; D remains unclear. The length of the CDR3 is 11 residues. The V gene lost 7 bases and the J gene lost 2 bases, with 5 bases spanning the gap. Germline V gene data show CDR1 as MNHNY and CDR2 as SVGAGI (reference sequence).